The sequence of this T cell receptor (beta chain) was determined in a study of shared clonotypes between healthy human individuals. Across the study: Plates per donor: three CD4 naive, three CD4 memory, two CD8 naive, one CD8 memory.

The length of the CDR3 is 15 residues. V trimming: 0 bases; J trimming: 3 bases; junction bases outside the gene matches: 5. From germline, CDR1 is SGHRS and CDR2 YFSETQ. Naive CD8 cells were CD45RO-negative, positively selected for CCR7, excluding terminally differentiated effector memory CD45RA+ cells. Note on this clone: Its antigen is not known. In the same sample, other DNA sequences code for this CDR3.

Whole-study results and caveats: Sampling covered blood only; tissue repertoires likely differ.

TCRdb's copy holds only in-frame clones and misses some; the assay was immunoSEQ multiplex PCR. The sample comprises about 1,900,000 clones, less than 95% of which are singletons, and approximately 1% rests with the top ten. The sequenced sample was naive CD8+ T cells sorted from blood. This clonotype originated in a man between 18 and 29 years old in good health. The rearrangement links TRBV5-1 to TRBJ2-7, with 8 bases that match TRBD1. CDR3 protein: CASSLAQGAFYEQYF. As DNA, the CDR3 is TGCGCCAGCAGCTTGGCGCAGGGGGCCTTCTACGAGCAGTACTTC.